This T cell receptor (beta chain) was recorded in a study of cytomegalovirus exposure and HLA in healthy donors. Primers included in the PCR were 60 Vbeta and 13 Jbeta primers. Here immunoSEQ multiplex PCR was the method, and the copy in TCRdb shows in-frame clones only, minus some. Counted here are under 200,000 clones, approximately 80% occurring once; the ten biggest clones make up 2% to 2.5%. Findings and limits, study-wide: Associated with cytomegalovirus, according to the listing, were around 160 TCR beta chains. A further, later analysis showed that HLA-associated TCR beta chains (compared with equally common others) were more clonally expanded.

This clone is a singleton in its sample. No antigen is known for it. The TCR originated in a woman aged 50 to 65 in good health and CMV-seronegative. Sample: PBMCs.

The CDR3 loop reads CASSYKLGQGTYEQYF. DNA of the CDR3: TGTGCCAGCAGTTACAAGTTGGGACAGGGGACCTACGAGCAGTACTTC. The chain is built from TRBV6-5 and TRBJ2-7, with 10 positions matching TRBD1. The CDR3 is 16 amino acids. V trimming: 2 bases; J trimming: 2 bases; junction bases outside the gene matches: 6. The germline V gene has CDR1 MNHEY and CDR2 SVGAGI.